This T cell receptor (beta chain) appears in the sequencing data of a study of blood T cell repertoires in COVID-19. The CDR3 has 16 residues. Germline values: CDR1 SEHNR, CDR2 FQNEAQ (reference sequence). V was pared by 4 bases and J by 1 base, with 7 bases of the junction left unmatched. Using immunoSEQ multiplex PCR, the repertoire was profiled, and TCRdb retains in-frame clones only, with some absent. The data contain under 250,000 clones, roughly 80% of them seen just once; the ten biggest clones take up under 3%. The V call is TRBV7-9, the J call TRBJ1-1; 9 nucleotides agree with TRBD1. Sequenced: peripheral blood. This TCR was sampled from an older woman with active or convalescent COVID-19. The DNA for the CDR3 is TGTGCCAGCAGCTCAACCGGGACAGGGTCGAACACTGAAGCTTTCTTT. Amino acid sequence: CASSSTGTGSNTEAFF.